Below are 25 T cell receptor beta chains sequenced from a single sample in a study of blood T cells in healthy people across ages. A second PCR of 7 to 11 cycles used a sample-barcoded 5' primer and a J-beta primer mix. TCRdb ran MiXCR on the 5' RACE reads and lists one entry per CDR3 protein. The data contain approximately 1.5 million distinct CDR3 sequences, about 32% of them singletons. The sample taken for sequencing was blood. All receptors derive from a woman aged 25 to 39 in good health.

The V and J genes are TRBV20-1 and TRBJ2-7; 10 bases match TRBD2. Germline-derived CDR1 and CDR2 are DFQATT and SNEGSKA (reference sequence). The junction had 9 bases not matched to a gene; V was cut back by 0 bases and J by 7 bases. This CDR3 spans 15 amino acids. CDR3 amino acids: CSAREWLAGVGEQYF. CDR3 bases: TGCAGTGCTAGAGAATGGCTAGCGGGAGTAGGGGAGCAGTACTTC.

The V call is TRBV20-1, the J call TRBJ1-2, with no clear D. Germline-derived CDR1 and CDR2 are DFQATT and SNEGSKA (reference sequence). Trimming cost V 0 bases and J 8 bases, with 16 bases left between them. The CDR3 contains 14 residues. The CDR3 region is CSARDPNGLGGYTF. The CDR3, as DNA: TGCAGTGCTAGAGATCCCAACGGGTTGGGAGGCTACACCTTC.

This clonotype was seen a few times. The chain has TRBV6-1 and TRBJ1-5; no firm D call. Per germline, CDR1 MNHNS and CDR2 SASEGT. The germline V and J ends were trimmed by 3 bases and 0 bases, with 9 bases remaining between them. The CDR3 totals 15 residues. CDR3 sequence reads: CASSDDGYSNQPQHF. DNA for the CDR3: TGTGCCAGCAGTGATGACGGATATAGCAATCAGCCCCAGCATTTT.

This clonotype showed up just a few times. The chain joins TRBV12-3 or TRBV12-4 to TRBJ2-1, with a tentative D call TRBD2 (6 bases). V was clipped by 3 bases and J by 1 base, with 13 bases between them. This CDR3 comprises 16 residues. The CDR3 DNA follows: TGTGCCAGCAGTTTGCTAGCGACCCGATCCTACAATGAGCAGTTCTTC. Protein sequence: CASSLLATRSYNEQFF.

The V and J genes are TRBV5-5 and TRBJ2-1, with D tentatively TRBD1 (6 bases). This CDR3 has 16 amino acids. Germline V gives CDR1 SGHKS, CDR2 YYEKEE (reference sequence). Trimming stripped 0 bases from V and 2 bases from J, with 12 bases between. For the CDR3, the DNA is TGTGCCAGCAGCTTGGCTTCAGGGGTCACCTACAATGAGCAGTTCTTC. Translated, it gives CASSLASGVTYNEQFF.

V and J are TRBV7-2 and TRBJ2-1; TRBD2 matches 9 bases. The CDR3 loop spans 18 amino acids. Unmatched junction bases numbered 12, after V lost 1 base and J lost 5 bases. Germline CDR1 SGHTA, CDR2 FQGNSA. The CDR3 DNA follows: TGTGCCAGCAGCTTAGGGGCCTGGCGGGAGGGCCAGAACAATGAGCAGTTCTTC. Amino acid sequence: CASSLGAWREGQNNEQFF.

The chain carries TRBV30 and TRBJ1-4; no clear D gene. CDR1 is GTSNPN, CDR2 SVGIG, per germline (reference sequence). The CDR3 contains 14 residues. The V gene lost 1 base and the J gene lost 0 bases, with 6 bases spanning the gap. DNA for the CDR3: TGTGCCTGGAGTGGAGACGCAACTAATGAAAAACTGTTTTTT. Amino acid sequence: CAWSGDATNEKLFF.

The table lists this clonotype with a few counts. This CDR3 is CATSDRLHDQETQYF. CDR3 nucleotide sequence: TGTGCCACCAGTGATCGCCTACACGATCAAGAGACCCAGTACTTC. V gene TRBV24-1 combines with J gene TRBJ2-5; no firm D call. V lost 3 bases, J lost 2 bases, and 12 bases lay in between. This CDR3 is 15 amino acids long. From germline, CDR1 is KGHDR and CDR2 SFDVKD.

CDR3 DNA sequence: TGCGCCAGCAGCTTGCAGGGGGCGTCGAATGAGCAGTTCTTC. It specifies CASSLQGASNEQFF. This chain links TRBV5-1 with TRBJ2-1, with 8 bases fitting TRBD1. V was pared by 1 base and J by 7 bases, with 4 bases of the junction left unmatched. The V gene's germline CDR1 is SGHRS and CDR2 YFSETQ. This CDR3 has 14 amino acids.

This clonotype has only one observation. The J gene is TRBJ1-1, the V gene TRBV6-2 or TRBV6-3; the D gene is possibly TRBD1 (5 bases). Trimming took 5 bases from V and 4 from J, leaving 17 bases between them. Per germline, CDR1 MNHEY and CDR2 SVGEGT. There are 15 residues in the CDR3. CDR3 DNA: TGTGCCAGCAGTCAAGGCCCGGTCGGGGGCACTGAAGCTTTCTTT. Encoded protein: CASSQGPVGGTEAFF.

The rearrangement joins TRBV4-1 to TRBJ1-4; no definite D call. Germline CDR1 reads MGHRA; CDR2 reads YSYEKL. V shed 5 bases and J shed 8 bases, with 15 bases lying between them. The CDR3 runs 14 residues. The CDR3 loop is CASSTGVGREKLFF. The CDR3, as DNA: TGCGCCAGCAGCACCGGGGTTGGGCGGGAAAAACTGTTTTTT.

In the case of this clonotype: One junction end disagrees with the germline gene, perhaps due to a read error. The J gene is TRBJ2-7, the V gene TRBV5-1, with D perhaps matching TRBD1 (7 bases). The CDR3 sequence is 17 residues long. CDR1 is SGHRS, CDR2 YFSETQ, per germline. The CDR3 loop is CVSSFYGPQGQPPGAYF. CDR3 bases: TGCGTCAGCAGCTTTTATGGCCCCCAGGGACAGCCCCCGGGGGCGTACTTC.

The sample holds a few counts of this clonotype. The J gene is TRBJ1-1, the V gene TRBV20-1; D not resolved. The V gene lost 3 bases and the J gene lost 1 base, with 12 bases spanning the gap. Per germline, CDR1 DFQATT and CDR2 SNEGSKA (reference sequence). This CDR3 region has 14 residues. The CDR3 nucleotides read TGCAGTGCTAGTCGGTCCGCCGGGAACACTGAAGCTTTCTTT. Amino acid sequence: CSASRSAGNTEAFF.

V is TRBV5-1 and J is TRBJ2-3; 11 bases are shared with TRBD2. Germline V lookup: CDR1 SGHRS, CDR2 YFSETQ. The V segment lost 4 bases and the J segment 3 bases; nucleotides outside the gene matches: 13. The CDR3 has 18 residues. CDR3 nucleotides: TGCGCCAGCAGCGCCACTAGCGGGGGCACGCGGGGGACAGATACGCAGTATTTT. Translation gives CASSATSGGTRGTDTQYF.

V gene TRBV7-9 combines with J gene TRBJ2-5; 7 bases are a match to TRBD2. This CDR3 has 16 residues. The V segment lost 6 bases and the J segment 1 base; nucleotides outside the gene matches: 11. Germline V gene sequence: CDR1 SEHNR, CDR2 FQNEAQ (reference sequence). CDR3: CASSYNRGVIQETQYF. For the CDR3, the DNA is TGTGCCAGCAGTTACAACCGGGGGGTCATCCAAGAGACCCAGTACTTC. Full variable domain (outside the CDR3, taken from reference TRBV7-9 and TRBJ2-5): DTGVSQNPRHKITKRGQNVTFRCDPISEHNRLYWYRQTLGQGPEFLTYFQNEAQLEKSRLLSDRFSAERPKGSFSTLEIQRTEQGDSAMYLCASSYNRGVIQETQYFGPGTRLLVL.

In its sample, this clonotype was seen many times. This chain uses TRBV12-3 or TRBV12-4 with TRBJ2-7, with TRBD2 matching 10 bases. The CDR3 sequence is 15 residues long. V lost 4 bases, J lost 2 bases, and 5 bases stayed unmatched. The CDR3 region is CASSSGTSETYEQYF. DNA of the CDR3: TGTGCCAGCAGTTCCGGGACTAGCGAGACCTACGAGCAGTACTTC.

The chain joins TRBV2 to TRBJ2-1; D is ambiguous. The CDR3 length is 13 residues. V was clipped by 2 bases and J by 2 bases, with 4 bases between them. From germline, CDR1 is SNHLY and CDR2 FYNNEI. CDR3 residues: CASSEYTYNEQFF. The CDR3, as DNA: TGTGCCAGCAGTGAATACACCTACAATGAGCAGTTCTTC.

The CDR3 loop reads CSMYVGHVNTEAFF. CDR3 in DNA: TGCAGCATGTACGTGGGACACGTGAACACTGAAGCTTTCTTT. The rearrangement links TRBV29-1 to TRBJ1-1, with D possibly matching TRBD1 (6 bases). Germline lookup yields CDR1 SQVTM and CDR2 ANQGSEA. The CDR3 has 14 amino acids. Trimming cost V 8 bases and J 0 bases, with 16 bases left between them.

In this sample, this clonotype turned up many times. The chain employs TRBV6-1 and TRBJ2-5, with 12 positions matching TRBD2. The V gene's germline CDR1 is MNHNS and CDR2 SASEGT. The CDR3 runs 15 residues. V lost 2 bases to trimming and J lost 5 bases; unmatched junction nucleotides: 3. CDR3: CASSELAGGPETQYF. CDR3 bases: TGTGCCAGCAGTGAACTAGCGGGGGGGCCGGAGACCCAGTACTTC.

This clonotype was detected once. The chain employs TRBV5-6 and TRBJ2-3, with 8 bases lining up with TRBD2. The CDR3 loop spans 16 amino acids. V shed 1 base, J shed 4 bases, and the junction held 8 bases outside the gene matches. CDR1 SGHDT and CDR2 YYEEEE come from the germline V gene. CDR3 bases: TGTGCCAGCAGCTTGTTGCGGGGGGCCGAGGCAGATACGCAGTATTTT. Translation gives CASSLLRGAEADTQYF.

The rearrangement uses TRBV28 and TRBJ2-1, with D maybe TRBD1 (5 bases). Germline CDR1 reads MDHEN; CDR2 reads SYDVKM. This CDR3 is built from 13 residues. Trimming stripped 10 bases from V and 4 bases from J, with 14 bases between. Written as DNA, the CDR3 is TGTGCCATAACGGAACAGGAATACAATGAGCAGTTCTTC. This codes for CAITEQEYNEQFF.

V and J are TRBV11-1 and TRBJ2-3, with D possibly being TRBD2 (6 bases). The CDR3 is 16 residues long. The germline gives CDR1 SGHAT, CDR2 FQDESV (reference sequence). V was cut by 3 bases and J by 6 bases, with 19 bases left in between. In DNA, the CDR3 is TGTGCCAGCAGCTTCGGGGCCGGGGGACGGGTGGATACGCAGTATTTT. This translates into CASSFGAGGRVDTQYF. The full variable domain, with the rest looked up from reference TRBV11-1 and TRBJ2-3, is EAEVAQSPRYKITEKSQAVAFWCDPISGHATLYWYRQILGQGPELLVQFQDESVVDDSQLPKDRFSAERLKGVDSTLKIQPAELGDSAMYLCASSFGAGGRVDTQYFGPGTRLTVL.

Notes on this clonotype: It may be a read error: a sequence one base away is much more abundant. The chain joins TRBV4-2 to TRBJ1-2, with D perhaps matching TRBD1 (5 bases). CDR3 length equals 18 residues. V lost 0 bases and J 4 bases, leaving 21 bases between the germline ends. The germline V gene encodes CDR1 LGHNA and CDR2 YNFKEQ. CDR3 in DNA: TGTGCCAGCAGCCAAGATATAGGGACCGCAGGTCGTATCTATGGCTACACCTTC. Translated: CASSQDIGTAGRIYGYTF.

J is TRBJ2-7 and V is TRBV2; tentatively, D is TRBD1 (5 bases). V was pared by 2 bases and J by 6 bases, with 20 bases between. This CDR3 has 16 residues. Germline CDR1 reads SNHLY; CDR2 reads FYNNEI. For the CDR3, the DNA is TGTGCCAGCAGTGAACAGGGTCGGGCAGGGTTGGCCGAGCAGTACTTC. It translates to CASSEQGRAGLAEQYF.

This chain uses TRBV5-1 with TRBJ1-2; D is undetermined. Trimming pared 6 bases from V and 0 bases from J, leaving 9 bases between. Germline V gene sequence: CDR1 SGHRS, CDR2 YFSETQ. The CDR3 runs 13 residues. CDR3 amino acids: CASTRMPNYGYTF. The CDR3 DNA is TGCGCCAGCACGCGGATGCCTAACTATGGCTACACCTTC.